A single T cell receptor (beta chain) is shown here with its context. The antigen is unknown. Cultured CD4+ T-cell DNA underwent Oncomine TCR Beta short-read sequencing. A single record per CDR3 protein comes from TCRdb applying MiXCR to the PCR reads. The sample has nearly 20,000 distinct CDR3 sequences, about half seen once; the top ten hold around 3%. This sample was taken from a study of vaccination and CD4 T cells after COVID-19. Study as a whole: Post-COVID draws followed diagnosis by a median roughly 100 days (range 35 to 161). Overlapping spike peptides of SARS-CoV-2, HCoV-NL63, HCoV-OC43 and HCoV-229E stimulated the cells.

This sample's treatment: roughly 10-day PBMC culture with coronavirus spike peptide pools or control peptides (ViraFEST assay). The V end lost 6 bases, the J end lost 4 bases, and 22 bases lay between the germline ends. Germline CDR1 and CDR2: MNHEY and SVGEGT. The CDR3 extends over 16 amino acids. The material was CD4+ T cells from blood, cultured in vitro, obtained after SARS-CoV-2 vaccination. This receptor was identified in a human donor who had recovered from COVID-19. This rearrangement joins TRBV6-2 or TRBV6-3 to TRBJ2-7; D might be TRBD2 (6 bases). For the CDR3, the DNA is TGTGCCAGCAGCCTCCAGCGGGTTCCCATGGGATACGAGCAGTACTTC. Its protein product is CASSLQRVPMGYEQYF.